Presented here are 14 T cell receptor beta chains from one specimen sequenced in a study of T cell changes during pregnancy in multiple sclerosis. Profiled with immunoSEQ multiplex PCR; TCRdb holds only in-frame clones, not every one. The sample includes roughly 63,000 clones, roughly 88% of them seen just once. The material was peripheral blood, obtained in the second trimester of pregnancy. The receptor source for this set is a female donor in good health, enrolled as a control in a pregnancy study.

The J gene is TRBJ1-2, the V gene TRBV15; TRBD1 aligns across 10 bases. The CDR3 has 16 amino acids. Germline V gene lookup returns CDR1 LNHNV and CDR2 YYDKDF (reference sequence). V lost 0 bases and J lost 7; bases outside the gene matches: 8. The CDR3 is CATSRDVRQGASGYTF. The CDR3 coding sequence is TGTGCCACCAGCAGAGATGTGAGACAGGGGGCGTCTGGCTACACCTTC.

This rearrangement joins TRBV4-1 to TRBJ2-2, with 7 bases aligning to TRBD1. J lost 8 bases, V lost 2 bases, and 14 bases had no gene match. The CDR3 is 17 residues long. Germline V lookup: CDR1 MGHRA, CDR2 YSYEKL. DNA for the CDR3: TGCGCCAGCAGCCAACTTATTAAACAGGGGAAGTCGGGGGAGCTGTTTTTT. It yields the protein CASSQLIKQGKSGELFF.

CDR3 protein: CASSFGEVGNQPQHF. Written as DNA, the CDR3 is TGCGCCAGCAGCTTCGGGGAGGTCGGCAATCAGCCCCAGCATTTT. The chain is built from TRBV5-1 and TRBJ1-5; D unresolved. Germline values: CDR1 SGHRS, CDR2 YFSETQ. The CDR3 runs 15 residues. V lost 2 bases and J 2 bases, leaving 11 bases between the germline ends.

Only one count was recorded for this clone. The chain is built from TRBV12-5 and TRBJ2-7; D perhaps matches TRBD1 (6 bases). The CDR3 extends over 13 amino acids. V was pared by 5 bases and J by 4 bases, with 12 bases between. Germline V gives CDR1 LGHNT, CDR2 FRNRAP. The CDR3 sequence: CASGRTVGYEQYF. As DNA, the CDR3 is TGTGCTAGTGGTAGGACAGTCGGGTACGAGCAGTACTTC.

The rearrangement links TRBV27 to TRBJ1-2; no clear D. With 5 bases removed from V and 6 bases from J, the gap between germline ends came to 16 bases. Per germline, CDR1 MNHEY and CDR2 SMNVEV (reference sequence). This CDR3 has 14 amino acids. The CDR3 DNA follows: TGTGCCAGCAGTCCCGCATCAGGCGGGAATGGCTACACCTTC. Protein: CASSPASGGNGYTF.

The chain combines TRBV6-5 with TRBJ2-1, with D unclear. The CDR3 length is 16 residues. The V gene's germline CDR1 is MNHEY and CDR2 SVGAGI. Trimming cost V 0 bases and J 2 bases, with 11 bases left between them. CDR3 residues: CASSYSTSPTYNEQFF. CDR3 in DNA: TGTGCCAGCAGTTACTCGACTTCCCCGACCTACAATGAGCAGTTCTTC.

This clone was detected a few times. The V and J genes are TRBV6-5 and TRBJ2-1; 13 nucleotides align to TRBD2. V shed 6 bases, J shed 9 bases, and the junction held 8 bases outside the gene matches. This CDR3 contains 15 residues. From germline, CDR1 is MNHEY and CDR2 SVGAGI. As DNA, the CDR3 is TGTGCCAGCAGATGGACTAGCGGGAGAAAGAGTGAGCAGTTCTTC. Protein product: CASRWTSGRKSEQFF.

CDR3 coding DNA: TGTGCCACTAACAATCAGCCCCAGCATTTT. It is translated as CATNNQPQHF. This chain links TRBV19 with TRBJ1-5; D gene unclear. Trimming removed 10 bases from V and 3 bases from J, with 4 bases in between. Germline values: CDR1 LNHDA, CDR2 SQIVND (reference sequence). The CDR3 spans 10 residues.

CDR3 sequence: CSVAYRALSSYEQYF. The DNA for the CDR3 is TGCAGCGTCGCATACAGGGCCTTGTCCTCCTACGAGCAGTACTTC. The chain recombines TRBV29-1 with TRBJ2-7; possible D gene TRBD1, 6 bases. V was pared by 6 bases and J by 0 bases, with 18 bases between. Germline CDR1 is SQVTM and CDR2 is ANQGSEA. The CDR3 spans 15 residues.

The CDR3: CASSRDTGELFF. The DNA for the CDR3 is TGTGCCAGCAGCAGGGACACCGGGGAGCTGTTTTTT. The V and J genes are TRBV25-1 and TRBJ2-2; maybe TRBD1 (5 bases). This CDR3 contains 12 residues. V was pared by 6 bases and J by 3 bases, with 5 bases between. Germline-derived CDR1 and CDR2 are MGHDK and SYGVNS. Based on the CDR3 plus reference TRBV25-1 and TRBJ2-2, the full variable domain is EADIYQTPRYLVIGTGKKITLECSQTMGHDKMYWYQQDPGMELHLIHYSYGVNSTEKGDLSSESTVSRIRTEHFPLTLESARPSHTSQYLCASSRDTGELFFGEGSRLTVL.

The gene calls are TRBV5-1 and TRBJ1-2, with D possibly being TRBD1 (6 bases). The CDR3 has 14 amino acids. The germline gives CDR1 SGHRS, CDR2 YFSETQ. The germline V and J ends were trimmed by 4 bases and 6 bases, with 16 bases remaining between them. The CDR3 nucleotides are TGCGCCAGCAGCCAAACTCCCGGGACAAATGGCTACACCTTC. This codes for CASSQTPGTNGYTF.

This chain joins TRBV7-6 and TRBJ1-2, with D perhaps matching TRBD1 (5 bases). The CDR3 sequence is 14 residues long. The ends were cut back, 5 bases at V and 3 bases at J, with 13 bases in the middle. The V gene's germline CDR1 is SGHVS and CDR2 FNYEAQ. CDR3 coding DNA: TGTGCCAGCAGCCCGTCGGAGGGGTACTATGGCTACACCTTC. Protein sequence: CASSPSEGYYGYTF. Based on the CDR3 plus reference TRBV7-6 and TRBJ1-2, the full variable domain is GAGVSQSPRYKVTKRGQDVALRCDPISGHVSLYWYRQALGQGPEFLTYFNYEAQQDKSGLPNDRFSAERPEGSISTLTIQRTEQRDSAMYRCASSPSEGYYGYTFGSGTRLTVV.

The chain is built from TRBV19 and TRBJ1-5; 8 nucleotides match TRBD1. Per the germline V gene, CDR1 is LNHDA and CDR2 is SQIVND (reference sequence). The CDR3 loop spans 15 amino acids. J was trimmed by 8 bases and V by 7 bases; bases with no gene match: 13. Here the CDR3 DNA reads TGTGCCAGTACCGATACAGGGGGTCAAGGGGAGCCCCAGCATTTT. It translates to CASTDTGGQGEPQHF. Looking up the rest from reference TRBV19 and TRBJ1-5 gives the full variable domain: DGGITQSPKYLFRKEGQNVTLSCEQNLNHDAMYWYRQDPGQGLRLIYYSQIVNDFQKGDIAEGYSVSREKKESFPLTVTSAQKNPTAFYLCASTDTGGQGEPQHFGDGTRLSIL.

This clone was detected only once. V gene TRBV15 combines with J gene TRBJ2-5; D may be TRBD2 (6 bases). The DNA end is more similar to TRBJ2-7, so the J call may be wrong. This CDR3 comprises 15 residues. The germline gives CDR1 LNHNV, CDR2 YYDKDF (reference sequence). The CDR3 DNA reads TGTGCCACCAGCAGAGGCGGCGGGGTAACCTACGAGCAGTACTTC. Residues: CATSRGGGVTYEQYF.